This T cell receptor beta chain was captured by sequencing in a study of blood T cell repertoires in COVID-19. Whole-study context: PBMCs, B-cell-depleted T cells, or T cells provided the cDNA or gDNA that made up the material.

With 1 base clipped from V and 11 bases from J, the junction kept 5 bases outside the gene matches. Germline V gene sequence: CDR1 SGHRS, CDR2 YFSETQ. CDR3 length equals 12 residues. This clone was recorded once. Using immunoSEQ multiplex PCR, the repertoire was profiled, and TCRdb retains in-frame clones only, with some absent. There are almost 90,000 clones in the sample; over 80% occur only once, and 11% lies in the top ten. Material for sequencing was peripheral blood. This rearrangement joins TRBV5-1 to TRBJ1-2; 7 nucleotides agree with TRBD1. The TCR originated in a man older than 75 with acute or convalescent COVID-19. CDR3 in DNA: TGCGCCAGCAGCTTGATAGGGACAGAGTACACCTTC. It is translated as CASSLIGTEYTF.